A selection of T cell receptor beta chains follows, all from one sample in a study of cytomegalovirus exposure and HLA in healthy donors. The table came from immunoSEQ multiplex PCR; TCRdb's copy has only in-frame clones and leaves some out. The table has 110,000 to 150,000 clones, approximately 82% seen once. Input material: PBMCs. The receptors originated from a woman in her thirties or forties in good health and CMV-seronegative. Both conserved end residues are part of each CDR3. A D gene is named only where the DNA matches it firmly. Expanded clones get a size class; other rows say once, few or many, or leave the size out.

j_call clone_size d_call v_call cdr3_nt cdr3_aa
TRBJ2-2 . TRBD2 TRBV5-1 TGCGCCAGCAGCTTGGGTGGGACTAGCGGGACGAGGACCGGGGAGCTGTTTTTT CASSLGGTSGTRTGELFF
TRBJ2-7 once TRBD2 TRBV9 TGTGCCAGCAGCGTAGCGGGAGGAATCTACGAGCAGTACTTC CASSVAGGIYEQYF
TRBJ1-1 . . TRBV2 TGTGCCAGCAGTGGACCGGTTACCGGGACTGAAGCTTTCTTT CASSGPVTGTEAFF
TRBJ2-3 . . TRBV7-9 TGTTCCAGCAGCTTAAGTGTTACAGGGCTCCCAATCACAGATACGCAGTATTTT CSSSLSVTGLPITDTQYF
TRBJ2-3 . . TRBV14 TGTGCCAGCTCCGGACTTGTGCAGTATTTT CASSGLVQYF
TRBJ2-7 . TRBD2 TRBV7-3 TGTGCCAGCAGCTCCGGACTAGCGGGAATGTACGAGCAGTACTTC CASSSGLAGMYEQYF
TRBJ2-7 . TRBD2 TRBV28 TGTGCCAGCAGTTCCGGCCGTTTAGCGGGACGCTACGAGCAGTACTTC CASSSGRLAGRYEQYF
TRBJ2-1 . TRBD1 TRBV19 TGTGCCAGTAGTATTAACAGGGGGCGATCTGAGCAGTTCTTC CASSINRGRSEQFF
TRBJ2-3 . TRBD2 TRBV9 TGTGCCAGCAGCGTAAGTAGCGGGAGGCCTTCCACAGATACGCAGTATTTT CASSVSSGRPSTDTQYF
TRBJ2-2 . . TRBV9 TGTGCCAGCAGCGGCAGGGATCTCGTTAACACCGGGGAGCTGTTTTTT CASSGRDLVNTGELFF
TRBJ2-7 . TRBD2 TRBV27 TGTGCCAGCAGTATTCTAGCGGGAGGGGACTACGAGCAGTACTTC CASSILAGGDYEQYF
TRBJ2-4 . TRBD1 TRBV6-5 TGTGCCAGCAGCCAGACAGGGGTGGCCAAAAACATTCAGTACTTC CASSQTGVAKNIQYF
TRBJ2-5 . TRBD1 TRBV27 TGTGCCAGCGGAGGACAGGGGTATGGGACCCAGTACTTC CASGGQGYGTQYF
TRBJ2-1 . . TRBV9 TGTGCCAGCAGCGTAGTAGTCGGGCGGGGCGAGCAGTTCTTC CASSVVVGRGEQFF
TRBJ2-3 . . TRBV29-1 TGCAGCGTCGTTAGCCTCGGCACAGATACGCAGTATTTT CSVVSLGTDTQYF
TRBJ2-1 . TRBD2 TRBV6-5 TGTGCCAGCAGTACTAGCGGGGAGAATGAGCAGTTCTTC CASSTSGENEQFF
TRBJ2-7 . TRBD2 TRBV18 TGTGCCAGCTCACCCTCAGCGGGACTCCAAAACGCCCCCTCCTACGAGCAGTACTTC CASSPSAGLQNAPSYEQYF
TRBJ2-1 once . TRBV5-1 TGCGCCAGCAGCTTGGGTCTAGCGCTCAATGAGCAGTTCTTC CASSLGLALNEQFF
TRBJ1-1 . . TRBV9 TGTGCCAGCAGTCTTACAGGGTCCCGCGCTGAAGCTTTCTTT CASSLTGSRAEAFF
TRBJ1-4 few TRBD1 TRBV7-9 TGTGCCAGCAGCACGGGACAGTCTTCCCTTAATGAAAAACTGTTTTTT CASSTGQSSLNEKLFF
TRBJ2-7 . TRBD2 TRBV5-1 TGCGCCAGCACGGACGTAGCTAGCGGGCCTGGGGAGCAGTACTTC CASTDVASGPGEQYF
TRBJ2-5 . TRBD2 TRBV5-8 TGTGCCAGCAGCTTGGGCAGCCTAGCGGGAGCCCACTACCAAGAGACCCAGTACTTC CASSLGSLAGAHYQETQYF
TRBJ2-1 . . TRBV9 TGTGCCAGCAGCCCTCTGGAGTTCAATGAGCAGTTCTTC CASSPLEFNEQFF
TRBJ1-1 . . TRBV27 TGTGCCAGCAGCTTCATTCCAGAGGCTGAAGCTTTCTTT CASSFIPEAEAFF
TRBJ2-3 . . TRBV29-1 TGCAGCGTGGCAAATCCAGATACGCAGTATTTT CSVANPDTQYF
TRBJ2-1 few . TRBV7-8 TGTGCCAGCAGCTTTAGGGGCGTATACAATGAGCAGTTCTTC CASSFRGVYNEQFF
TRBJ2-5 . . TRBV5-1 TGCGCCACGAAACGACAGAGCCAAGAGACCCAGTACTTC CATKRQSQETQYF
TRBJ2-1 . TRBD2 TRBV11-1 TGTGCCAGCAGCTATAGCGGGAGGGCCTACAATGAGCAGTTCTTC CASSYSGRAYNEQFF
TRBJ1-5 . . TRBV18 TGTGCCAGCTCACCTCAGGGACTCCGCAATCAGCCCCAGCATTTT CASSPQGLRNQPQHF
TRBJ2-1 . TRBD2 TRBV7-3 TGTGCCAGCAGCTTAATGGGGACTAGCGGGAGTTCCAATGAGCAGTTCTTC CASSLMGTSGSSNEQFF
TRBJ2-7 . . TRBV7-9 TGTGCCAGCAGCTCTCGATTTCTGACAGGCCTCCCTTACGAGCAGTACTTC CASSSRFLTGLPYEQYF
TRBJ2-7 . . TRBV5-1 TGCGCCAGCAGCCGAACAGCCGCGAGATCCTACGAGCAGTACTTC CASSRTAARSYEQYF
TRBJ2-4 . TRBD2 TRBV2 TGTGCCAGCACTTGGACTAGCGGGAGGGACCAAAACATTCAGTACTTC CASTWTSGRDQNIQYF
TRBJ2-5 . TRBD1 TRBV13 TGTGCCAGCAGCTTATCCCGACAGGGAGTTTTAGAGACCCAGTACTTC CASSLSRQGVLETQYF
TRBJ2-4 once TRBD2 TRBV7-4 TGTGCCAGCAGTCTACCGGGACTAGCGGGACGTGGGGCCAAAAACATTCAGTACTTC CASSLPGLAGRGAKNIQYF
TRBJ2-1 once TRBD1 TRBV7-3 TGTGCCAGCAGCGACCGACAGGGACCGCAGTTCTTC CASSDRQGPQFF
TRBJ2-1 . TRBD1 TRBV25-1 TGTGCCAGCAGTGCCGCGGACAGGGAATTCAGTGAGCAGTTCTTC CASSAADREFSEQFF
TRBJ2-7 once TRBD1 TRBV28 TGTGCCAGCAGTCCGCGGGACAGGGATTGGGCCGAGCAGTACTTC CASSPRDRDWAEQYF
TRBJ2-1 . . TRBV28 TGTGCCAGCGCCTCTACTAGAGAATACAATGAGCAGTTCTTC CASASTREYNEQFF
TRBJ2-1 . . TRBV4-2 TGTGCCAGCAGCCAGCCGGGACATAAGAACAATGAGCAGTTCTTC CASSQPGHKNNEQFF
TRBJ2-7 . TRBD1 TRBV14 TGTGCCAGCAGCCTGAGAGGGGGCGGTATCTCCTACGAGCAGTACTTC CASSLRGGGISYEQYF
TRBJ1-2 . . TRBV29-1 TGCAGCGTTGACGGTCCCGCCAGGAACTATGGCTACACCTTC CSVDGPARNYGYTF